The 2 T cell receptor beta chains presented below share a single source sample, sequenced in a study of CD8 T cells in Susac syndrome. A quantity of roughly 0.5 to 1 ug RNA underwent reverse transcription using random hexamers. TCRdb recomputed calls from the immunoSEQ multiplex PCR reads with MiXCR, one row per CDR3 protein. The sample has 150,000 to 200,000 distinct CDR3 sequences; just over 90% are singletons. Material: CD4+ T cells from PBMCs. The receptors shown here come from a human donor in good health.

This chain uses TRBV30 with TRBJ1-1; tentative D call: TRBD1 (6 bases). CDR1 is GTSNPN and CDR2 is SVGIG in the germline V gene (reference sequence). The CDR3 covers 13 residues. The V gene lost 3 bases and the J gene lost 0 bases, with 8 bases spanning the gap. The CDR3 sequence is CAWSQGLNTEAFF. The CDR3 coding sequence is TGTGCCTGGAGCCAGGGGTTGAACACTGAAGCTTTCTTT.

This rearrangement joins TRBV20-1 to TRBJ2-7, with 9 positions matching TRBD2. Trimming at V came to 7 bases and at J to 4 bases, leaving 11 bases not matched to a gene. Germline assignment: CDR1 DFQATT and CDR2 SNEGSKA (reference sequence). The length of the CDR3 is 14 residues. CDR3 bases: TGCAGTGTCCCATTTAGCGGGAGTGGTTACGAGCAGTACTTC. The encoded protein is CSVPFSGSGYEQYF.